Each of the 5 T cell receptor beta chains below was sequenced from the same sample in a study of monozygotic twins with inflammatory bowel disease. TCRdb reworked the 5' RACE reads into one entry per CDR3 protein, no DNA. The listing contains 150,000 to 200,000 distinct CDR3 sequences. The source material was blood. The receptor source for this set is a human donor with ulcerative colitis or Crohn's disease, or a healthy co-twin of an affected twin (not recorded which).

V is TRBV20-1 and J is TRBJ2-1; the D call from TCRdb, TRBD2, cannot be confirmed without DNA. CDR1 is DFQATT, CDR2 SNEGSKA, per germline (reference sequence). This CDR3 has 13 residues. The CDR3 here is CSAIRDPPDEQFF.

The V call is TRBV3-1, the J call TRBJ1-5; TCRdb returns TRBD1, unconfirmable since there is no DNA. Germline assignment: CDR1 LGHDT and CDR2 YNNKEL (reference sequence). CDR3 length: 15 residues. The CDR3 sequence is CASSQEGLGYQPQHF. Together with reference TRBV3-1 and TRBJ1-5, the CDR3 gives the full variable domain: DTAVSQTPKYLVTQMGNDKSIKCEQNLGHDTMYWYKQDSKKFLKIMFSYNNKELIINETVPNRFSPKSPDKAHLNLHINSLELGDSAVYFCASSQEGLGYQPQHFGDGTRLSIL.

This chain connects TRBV6-1 to TRBJ2-5; TCRdb's D gene call, TRBD1, goes unchecked for lack of DNA. The CDR3 is 14 residues long. Germline V gene sequence: CDR1 MNHNS, CDR2 SASEGT. CDR3 in amino acids: CASSPQLGVGTQYF.

V is TRBV20-1 and J is TRBJ1-6; TCRdb picks TRBD1, but there is no DNA to check that call. The CDR3 is 16 amino acids. The V gene's germline CDR1 is DFQATT and CDR2 SNEGSKA (reference sequence). CDR3 loop: CSAGIWDSQNNSPLHF.

J is TRBJ2-7 and V is TRBV25-1; TCRdb designates TRBD1, a call that cannot be tested without DNA. The CDR3 runs to 13 residues. Germline CDR1 MGHDK, CDR2 SYGVNS. The CDR3 here is CASSLAGDREQYF.